These T cell receptor beta chains were read from a single sample in a study of T cell responses to AZD1222 COVID-19 vaccine. The protocol was immunoSEQ multiplex PCR, while the TCRdb copy is restricted to in-frame clones and leaves out a portion. The repertoire has over 100,000 clones, approximately 87% of them found once; the top ten carry 4% to 5.5%. The material sequenced was peripheral blood, taken 28 days after the second AZD1222 dose. These receptors all stem from an adult who received the AZD1222 COVID-19 vaccine. The CDR3 runs from the conserved cysteine through the conserved F or W. D genes are given only for firm matches. Clone size, where shown, is once, few, many, or a class for clones that have expanded.

j_call clone_size d_call v_call cdr3_nt cdr3_aa
TRBJ1-1 . . TRBV4-1 TGCGCCAGCAGCTCCAGGTGGGGGGGCGATCTCGTGAACACTGAAGCTTTCTTT CASSSRWGGDLVNTEAFF
TRBJ1-6 . . TRBV5-1 TGCGCCAGCAGCCGAGCCTCGGTAGGGACGGAAAATTGGCCACCCCTCCACTTT CASSRASVGTENWPPLHF
TRBJ1-1 . . TRBV25-1 TGTGCCAGCAGTCAAAGGGACACTGAAGCTTTCTTT CASSQRDTEAFF
TRBJ2-5 . . TRBV7-9 TGTGCCAGCAGCTCAACGACGGAGGAGACCCAGTACTTC CASSSTTEETQYF
TRBJ2-4 once TRBD2 TRBV18 TGTGCCAGCTCACCCTACTCTACGGGGGGAAACATTCAGTACTTC CASSPYSTGGNIQYF
TRBJ1-1 . . TRBV30 TGTGCCTGGAGTGTCGGACAAATTAATCCTGAAGCTTTCTTT CAWSVGQINPEAFF
TRBJ1-5 . . TRBV19 TGTGCCAGTACCAAGGGGGGAGGAGGTAACAATCAGCCCCAGCATTTT CASTKGGGGNNQPQHF
TRBJ2-5 . . TRBV5-1 TGCGCCAGCAGCCAGCAAGAGACCCAGTACTTC CASSQQETQYF
TRBJ2-7 . . TRBV7-2 TGTGCCAGCACCGACCCGGACAGCTACGAGCAGTACTTC CASTDPDSYEQYF
TRBJ2-5 . TRBD1 TRBV7-2 TGTGCCAGCAGCTTAGTAGCCTGGGACAGTTTCCAAGAGACCCAGTACTTC CASSLVAWDSFQETQYF
TRBJ2-7 . TRBD2 TRBV27 TGTGCCAGCAGCGAGCTACTAGCGGGAAGGGACGAGCAGTACTTC CASSELLAGRDEQYF
TRBJ1-2 . . TRBV7-3 TGTGCCAGCAGCTCTGGGGTGGGTGGCTACACCTTC CASSSGVGGYTF
TRBJ1-5 once . TRBV19 TGTGCCAGTAGTATATTTACTAGCAATCAGCCCCAGCATTTT CASSIFTSNQPQHF
TRBJ1-1 . . TRBV28 TGTGCCAGCAGTTTCCGCGGCATGAACACTGAAGCTTTCTTT CASSFRGMNTEAFF
TRBJ2-2 once . TRBV29-1 TGCAGCGTCTACATGAACACCGGGGAGCTGTTTTTT CSVYMNTGELFF
TRBJ2-2 . TRBD2 TRBV6-5 TGTGCCATCGAGGGACTAGCGTACACCGGGGAGCTGTTTTTT CAIEGLAYTGELFF
TRBJ2-7 . . TRBV18 TGTGCCAGCTCACCCCCTCTACATGAGAGCTCCTACGAGCAGTACTTC CASSPPLHESSYEQYF
TRBJ1-4 . . TRBV7-9 TGTGCCAGCAGCCCCCCTCAGGCTGGGGTAACTAATGAAAAACTGTTTTTT CASSPPQAGVTNEKLFF
TRBJ2-5 . TRBD1 TRBV2 TGTGCCAGCAGACGGGGACAGGGGACAGAGACCCAGTACTTC CASRRGQGTETQYF
TRBJ1-2 . . TRBV7-3 TGTGCCAGCAAAAAGGCAGGGGACTATGGCTACACCTTC CASKKAGDYGYTF
TRBJ2-1 . TRBD2 TRBV7-9 TGTGCCAGCAGATTACTAGCGGGAGCCCCCAATGAGCAGTTCTTC CASRLLAGAPNEQFF
TRBJ1-1 . . TRBV11-2 TGTGCCAGCAGCGCAGGATTAGAAGCTTTCTTT CASSAGLEAFF
TRBJ2-2 . . TRBV9 TGTGCCAGCAGCGATAGCGGGAACACCGGGGAGCTGTTTTTT CASSDSGNTGELFF
TRBJ2-3 . . TRBV3-1/TRBV3-2 TGTGCCAGCAGACGTACCTTGAGAGATACGCAGTATTTT CASRRTLRDTQYF
TRBJ1-4 . . TRBV5-1 TGCGCCAGCAGCTTGGCGGGATCCCTTAATGAAAAACTGTTTTTT CASSLAGSLNEKLFF
TRBJ2-3 . TRBD2 TRBV5-1 TGCGCCAGCAGCTTGGGCAGCGGGAGAAGAGATACGCAGTATTTT CASSLGSGRRDTQYF
TRBJ2-1 once . TRBV2 TGTGCCAGCAGTGAAGGTGCGGGCGGGAACCATGAGCAGTTCTTC CASSEGAGGNHEQFF
TRBJ1-1 few . TRBV4-3 TGCGCCAGCAGCCTGGCTCTTCGCGGGGGAGCTTTCTTT CASSLALRGGAFF
TRBJ1-3 . TRBD1 TRBV12-3/TRBV12-4 TGTGCTGGACAGGGGGTTGATGGAAACACCATATATTTT CAGQGVDGNTIYF
TRBJ1-1 . . TRBV4-2 TGTGCCAGCAGCCACTTTGGAGACGGCCTAATGAACACTGAAGCTTTCTTT CASSHFGDGLMNTEAFF
TRBJ2-1 . . TRBV12-3/TRBV12-4 TGTGCCAGCAGTTTAATCCCGGGTGAGCAGTTCTTC CASSLIPGEQFF
TRBJ2-7 few . TRBV7-6 TGTGCCAGCAGCTTAGGGACTGGGCAAACCGTCTCCTACGAGCAGTACTTC CASSLGTGQTVSYEQYF
TRBJ2-7 . TRBD1 TRBV12-5 TGTGCTAGTGCCTGGGGACAGGGGACCTACGAGCAGTACTTC CASAWGQGTYEQYF
TRBJ2-2 . . TRBV28 TGTGCCAGCAGCCCCAGGGGGGGGCGAATAACCGGGGAGCTGTTTTTT CASSPRGGRITGELFF
TRBJ2-3 . . TRBV3-1/TRBV3-2 TGTGCCAGCCGCATTCGACTAGATTCCGATACGCAGTATTTT CASRIRLDSDTQYF
TRBJ1-2 . TRBD1 TRBV24-1 TGTGCCACCAGTCCCTCGGGACAGGGGAACCGTAACTATGGCTACACCTTC CATSPSGQGNRNYGYTF